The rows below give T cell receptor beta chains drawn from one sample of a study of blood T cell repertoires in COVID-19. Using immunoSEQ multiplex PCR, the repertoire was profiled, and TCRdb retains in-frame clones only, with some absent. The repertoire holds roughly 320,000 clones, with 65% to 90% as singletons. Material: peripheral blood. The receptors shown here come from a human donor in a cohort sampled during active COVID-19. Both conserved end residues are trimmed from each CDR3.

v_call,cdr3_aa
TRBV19,ASSPEGVNYGYT
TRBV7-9,ASSAPDRIGYGYT
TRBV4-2,ASSQEGPGNTIY
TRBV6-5,ASRELATSTDTQY
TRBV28,ASSMAGGRTGELF
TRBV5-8,ASSLGQGGNYGYT
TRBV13,ASSLAGVDLDNEQF
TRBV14,ASSPRDSYEQY
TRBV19,ASTLTTGGVKNIQY
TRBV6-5,ASRQGLGQPQH
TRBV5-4,ASSLVRGNNEQF
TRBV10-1,ASSTGLAGDTDTQY
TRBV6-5,ASSPGQGINEQF
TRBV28,ASSPGWGTEAF
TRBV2,ASNRQGVSYNSPLH
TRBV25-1,ASSVSVTDTQY
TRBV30,AWSGQVLNTEAF
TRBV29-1,SVEDMGTGVGNTIY
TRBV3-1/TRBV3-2,ASSQESAYRTSISYEQY
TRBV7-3,ASNTSTGDEMGYEQY
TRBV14,ASSQILPNEQF
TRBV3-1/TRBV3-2,ASSQGSGGTYEQY
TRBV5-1,ASSPGSGGNTIY
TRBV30,AWSPGLAGTDTQY
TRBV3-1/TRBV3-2,ASSLSSPTSGRTYEQY
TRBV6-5,ASSYSRNSPLH
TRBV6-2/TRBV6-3,ASSYLAGHEAF
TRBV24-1,ATSGTGFTEAF
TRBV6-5,ASSYWDRMNTEAF
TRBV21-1,ASSKESDRGVGVNTEAF
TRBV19,ASSIFLASNTGELF
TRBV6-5,ASSWRNVKETQY
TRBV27,ASSMIQGAHYGYT
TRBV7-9,ASSLAPSREAF
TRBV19,ASSIPRGYEQF
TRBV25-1,ASSGHMGNTEAF
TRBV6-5,ASSYSRFSGNTIY
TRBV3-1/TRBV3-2,ASSPEFPKDHRGEQY
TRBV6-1,ASSEELFTEAF
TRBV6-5,ASSHPDRFNEQF
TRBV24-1,ATSDFDRNGYT
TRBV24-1,ATRGPYTGELF
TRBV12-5,ASGLTVVVTRGNQPQH
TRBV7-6,ASSLIATGSSYEQY